This entry concerns a single TCR beta chain. These data belong to a study of blood T cell repertoires in COVID-19. Study-wide context: T cells, B-cell-depleted T cells, or PBMCs supplied cDNA or gDNA.

The CDR3 sequence is 18 residues long. Germline V CDR1 and CDR2: SGHTA, FQGNSA. J was trimmed by 5 bases and V by 6 bases; bases with no gene match: 15. Only in-frame clones appear in the TCRdb table, and some are missing; sequencing was by immunoSEQ multiplex PCR. This sample has about 87,000 clones, with over 75% found just once. The sample was peripheral blood. The chain employs TRBV7-2 and TRBJ2-2; 10 bases agree with TRBD2. This TCR derives from an elderly woman with COVID-19, enrolled during active disease. CDR3 coding DNA: TGTGCCAGCAGACGGACCTCTTTAGCGGGGGGCGGGACCGGGGAGCTGTTTTTT. Its translation is CASRRTSLAGGGTGELFF. The full variable domain, completed using reference TRBV7-2 and TRBJ2-2, is GAGVSQSPSNKVTEKGKDVELRCDPISGHTALYWYRQSLGQGLEFLIYFQGNSAPDKSGLPSDRFSAERTGGSVSTLTIQRTQQEDSAVYLCASRRTSLAGGGTGELFFGEGSRLTVL.